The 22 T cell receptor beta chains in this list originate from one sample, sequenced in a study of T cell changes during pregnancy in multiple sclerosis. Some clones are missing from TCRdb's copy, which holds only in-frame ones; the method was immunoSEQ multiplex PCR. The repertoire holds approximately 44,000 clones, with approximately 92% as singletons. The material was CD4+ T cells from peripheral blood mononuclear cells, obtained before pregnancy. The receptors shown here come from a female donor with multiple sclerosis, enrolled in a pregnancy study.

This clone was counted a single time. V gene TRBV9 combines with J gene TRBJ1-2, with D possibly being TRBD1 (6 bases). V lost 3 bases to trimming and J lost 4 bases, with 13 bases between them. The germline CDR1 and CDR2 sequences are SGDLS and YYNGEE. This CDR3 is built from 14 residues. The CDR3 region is CASSEAGGGYGYTF. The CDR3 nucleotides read TGTGCCAGCAGCGAGGCGGGGGGCGGCTATGGCTACACCTTC.

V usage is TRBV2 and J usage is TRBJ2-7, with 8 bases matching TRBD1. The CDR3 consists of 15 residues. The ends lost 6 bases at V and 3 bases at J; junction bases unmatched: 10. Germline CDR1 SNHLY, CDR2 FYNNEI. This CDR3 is CASSGRQGAVYEQYF. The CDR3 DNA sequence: TGTGCCAGCAGCGGGCGGCAGGGGGCGGTCTACGAGCAGTACTTC.

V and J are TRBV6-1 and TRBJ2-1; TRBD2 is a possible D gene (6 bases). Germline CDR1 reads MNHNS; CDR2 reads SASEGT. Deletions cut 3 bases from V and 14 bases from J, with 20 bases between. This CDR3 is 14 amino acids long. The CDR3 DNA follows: TGTGCCAGCAGTGATAAACTAGCCGTGACGGAGGAGTTCTTC. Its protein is CASSDKLAVTEEFF.

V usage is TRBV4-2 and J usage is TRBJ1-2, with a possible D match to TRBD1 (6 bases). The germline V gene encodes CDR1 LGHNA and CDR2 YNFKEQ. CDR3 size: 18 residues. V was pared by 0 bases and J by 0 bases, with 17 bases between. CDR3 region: CASSQDEGTGITNYGYTF. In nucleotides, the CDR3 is TGTGCCAGCAGCCAAGATGAAGGAACAGGGATAACTAACTATGGCTACACCTTC.

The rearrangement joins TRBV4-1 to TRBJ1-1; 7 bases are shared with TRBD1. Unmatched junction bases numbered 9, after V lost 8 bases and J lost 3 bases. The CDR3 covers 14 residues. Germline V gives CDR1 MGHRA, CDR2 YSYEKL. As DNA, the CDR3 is TGCGCCAGCCGGGGGACAGCCATAGACACTGAAGCTTTCTTT. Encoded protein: CASRGTAIDTEAFF.

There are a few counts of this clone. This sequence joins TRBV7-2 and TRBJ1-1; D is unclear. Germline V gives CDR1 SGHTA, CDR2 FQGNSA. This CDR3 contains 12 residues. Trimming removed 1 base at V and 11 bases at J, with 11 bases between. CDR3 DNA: TGTGCCAGCAGCTTAGGGGGAGGGTACGCTTTCTTT. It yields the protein CASSLGGGYAFF.

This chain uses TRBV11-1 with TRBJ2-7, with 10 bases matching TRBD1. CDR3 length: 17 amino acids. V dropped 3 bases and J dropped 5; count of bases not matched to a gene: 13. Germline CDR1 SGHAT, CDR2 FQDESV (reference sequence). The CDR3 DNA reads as TGTGCCAGCAGCTTGAGACGTGGGGGACAGGGGACCCACGAGCAGTACTTC. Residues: CASSLRRGGQGTHEQYF.

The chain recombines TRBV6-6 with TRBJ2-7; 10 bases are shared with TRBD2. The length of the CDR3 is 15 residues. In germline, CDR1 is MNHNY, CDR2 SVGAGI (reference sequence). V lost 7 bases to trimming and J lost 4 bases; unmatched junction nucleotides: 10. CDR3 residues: CASTPSGGGLYEQYF. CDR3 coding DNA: TGTGCCAGCACCCCGAGCGGGGGGGGCTTGTACGAGCAGTACTTC.

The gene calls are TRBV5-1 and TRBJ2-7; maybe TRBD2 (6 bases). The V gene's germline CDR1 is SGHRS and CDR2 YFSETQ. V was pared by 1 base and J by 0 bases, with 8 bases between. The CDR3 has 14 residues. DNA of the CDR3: TGCGCCAGCAGCTTGTTGGGGGGCTCCTACGAGCAGTACTTC. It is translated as CASSLLGGSYEQYF. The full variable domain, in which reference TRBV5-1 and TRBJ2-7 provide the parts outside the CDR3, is KAGVTQTPRYLIKTRGQQVTLSCSPISGHRSVSWYQQTPGQGLQFLFEYFSETQRNKGNFPGRFSGRQFSNSRSEMNVSTLELGDSALYLCASSLLGGSYEQYFGPGTRLTVT.

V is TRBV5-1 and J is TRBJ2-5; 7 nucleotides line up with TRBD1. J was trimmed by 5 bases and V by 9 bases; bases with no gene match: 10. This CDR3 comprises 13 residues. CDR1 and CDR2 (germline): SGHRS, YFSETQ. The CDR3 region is CATSGGYEETQYF. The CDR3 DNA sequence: TGCGCCACCTCAGGGGGATATGAGGAGACCCAGTACTTC.

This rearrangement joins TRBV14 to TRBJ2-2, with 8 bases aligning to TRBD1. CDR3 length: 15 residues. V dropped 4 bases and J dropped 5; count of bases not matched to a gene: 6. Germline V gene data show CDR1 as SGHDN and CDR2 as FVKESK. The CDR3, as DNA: TGTGCCAGCAGCCCCAGGGGGCGCGGGACCGGGGAGCTGTTTTTT. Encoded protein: CASSPRGRGTGELFF.

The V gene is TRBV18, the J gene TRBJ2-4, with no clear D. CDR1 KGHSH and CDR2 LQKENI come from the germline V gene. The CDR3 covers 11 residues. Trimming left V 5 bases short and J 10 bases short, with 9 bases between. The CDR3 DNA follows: TGTGCCAGCTCATCGACGGAGATTCAGTACTTC. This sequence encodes CASSSTEIQYF.

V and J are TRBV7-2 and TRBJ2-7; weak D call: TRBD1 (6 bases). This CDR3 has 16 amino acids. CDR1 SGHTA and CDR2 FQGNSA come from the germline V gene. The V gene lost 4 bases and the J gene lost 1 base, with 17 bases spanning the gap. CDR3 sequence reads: CASSSGAGWSSYEQYF. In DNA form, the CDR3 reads TGTGCCAGCAGCTCAGGGGCCGGGTGGAGTTCCTACGAGCAGTACTTC.

Here the CDR3 reads CASSINYEQYF. CDR3 coding DNA: TGTGCCAGCAGTATTAATTACGAGCAGTACTTC. The rearrangement joins TRBV28 to TRBJ2-7; no definite D call. Germline lookup yields CDR1 MDHEN and CDR2 SYDVKM. CDR3 length equals 11 residues. The V end was cut by 5 bases, the J end by 4 bases, with 6 bases between. The complete variable domain, with remaining parts taken from reference TRBV28 and TRBJ2-7, reads DVKVTQSSRYLVKRTGEKVFLECVQDMDHENMFWYRQDPGLGLRLIYFSYDVKMKEKGDIPEGYSVSREKKERFSLILESASTNQTSMYLCASSINYEQYFGPGTRLTVT.

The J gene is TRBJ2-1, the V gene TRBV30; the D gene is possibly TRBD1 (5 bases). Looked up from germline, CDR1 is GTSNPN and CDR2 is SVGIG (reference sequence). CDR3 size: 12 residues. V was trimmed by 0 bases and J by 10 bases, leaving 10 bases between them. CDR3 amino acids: CAWSVQVGEQFF. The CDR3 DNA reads TGTGCCTGGAGTGTACAGGTGGGGGAGCAGTTCTTC.

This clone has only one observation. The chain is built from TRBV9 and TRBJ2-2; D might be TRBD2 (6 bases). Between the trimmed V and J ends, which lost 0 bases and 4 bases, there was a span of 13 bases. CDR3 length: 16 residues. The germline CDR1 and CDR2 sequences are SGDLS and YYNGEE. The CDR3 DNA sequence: TGTGCCAGCAGCGTAGGAGGGACTGGTCGCACCGGGGAGCTGTTTTTT. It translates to CASSVGGTGRTGELFF.

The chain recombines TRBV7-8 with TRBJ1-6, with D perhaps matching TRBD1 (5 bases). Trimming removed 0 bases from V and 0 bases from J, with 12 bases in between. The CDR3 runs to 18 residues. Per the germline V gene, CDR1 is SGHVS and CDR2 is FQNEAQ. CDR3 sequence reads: CASSLAWGRSSYNSPLHF. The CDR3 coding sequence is TGTGCCAGCAGCTTAGCTTGGGGCAGGAGCTCCTATAATTCACCCCTCCACTTT.

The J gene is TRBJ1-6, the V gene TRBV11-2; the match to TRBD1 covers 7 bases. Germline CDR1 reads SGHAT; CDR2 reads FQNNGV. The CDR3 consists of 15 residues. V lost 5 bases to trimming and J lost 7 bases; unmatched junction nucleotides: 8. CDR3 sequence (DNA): TGTGCCAGCAGCCTAAGACAGGGTGGAAATTCACCCCTCCACTTT. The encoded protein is CASSLRQGGNSPLHF.

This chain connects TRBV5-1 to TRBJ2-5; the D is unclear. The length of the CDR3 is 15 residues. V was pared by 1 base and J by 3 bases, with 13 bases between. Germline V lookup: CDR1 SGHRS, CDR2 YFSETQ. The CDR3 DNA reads TGCGCCAGCAGCTTGAGAGGCGGATGGGAAGAGACCCAGTACTTC. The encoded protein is CASSLRGGWEETQYF.

In DNA form, the CDR3 reads TGTGCCAGCAGCTTGAGGGGGTCCTATAATTCACCCCTCCACTTT. Translating it yields CASSLRGSYNSPLHF. This sequence joins TRBV5-4 and TRBJ1-6; D perhaps matches TRBD1 (6 bases). The CDR3 has 15 residues. The V and J ends lost 1 base and 1 base respectively, with 6 bases between them. From germline, CDR1 is SGHNT and CDR2 YYREEE (reference sequence). The full variable domain, with the rest looked up from reference TRBV5-4 and TRBJ1-6, is ETGVTQSPTHLIKTRGQQVTLRCSSQSGHNTVSWYQQALGQGPQFIFQYYREEENGRGNFPPRFSGLQFPNYSSELNVNALELDDSALYLCASSLRGSYNSPLHFGNGTRLTVT.

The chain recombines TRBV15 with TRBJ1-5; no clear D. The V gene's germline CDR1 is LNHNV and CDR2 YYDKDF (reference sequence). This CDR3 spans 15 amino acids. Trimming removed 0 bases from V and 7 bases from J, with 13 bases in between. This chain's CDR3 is CATSRDLGLGQPQHF. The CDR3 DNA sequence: TGTGCCACCAGCAGAGATCTCGGCCTAGGCCAGCCCCAGCATTTT.

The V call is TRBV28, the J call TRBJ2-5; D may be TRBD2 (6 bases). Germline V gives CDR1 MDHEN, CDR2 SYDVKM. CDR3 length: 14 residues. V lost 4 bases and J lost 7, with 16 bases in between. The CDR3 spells CASSSRDFEGTQYF. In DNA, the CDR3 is TGTGCCAGCAGTTCCCGGGACTTCGAGGGGACCCAGTACTTC.